A selection of T cell receptor beta chains follows, all from one sample in a study of blood T cells in healthy people across ages. From the 5' RACE reads, TCRdb called clonotypes with MiXCR, one entry per CDR3 protein. The sample consists of around 710,000 distinct CDR3 sequences, roughly 41% of them appearing once. The specimen was blood. These receptors were collected from a woman aged 60-75 years in good health. CDR3s include the opening cysteine and the closing phenylalanine or tryptophan. A D gene is named only where the DNA matches it firmly. Clone size is given for some rows only: seen once, a few or many times, or a class if the clone is expanded.

j_call clone_size d_call v_call cdr3_nt cdr3_aa
TRBJ1-2 many TRBD1 TRBV15 TGTGCCACCAGCACCCGGGGACAGGGGGTTGACTACGGCTACACCTTC CATSTRGQGVDYGYTF
TRBJ2-7 NA TRBD2 TRBV4-1 TGCGCCAGCAGCCAAGAGGCTAGCGGGCCGCTTTCCTACGAGCAGTACTTC CASSQEASGPLSYEQYF
TRBJ2-4 NA TRBD2 TRBV5-4 TGTGCCAGCAGCGCGCAAGGGCGGACTAGCGGACTTAAAAACATTCAGTACTTC CASSAQGRTSGLKNIQYF
TRBJ2-3 many NA TRBV24-1 TGTGCCACCAGTTCGGGGGAAAGACCTGGGGATACGCAGTATTTT CATSSGERPGDTQYF
TRBJ2-1 NA TRBD2 TRBV29-1 TGCAGCGCTGGGCCCGGGACTAGCGGGAATCGGGGGCAGTTCTTC CSAGPGTSGNRGQFF
TRBJ1-2 NA TRBD1 TRBV28 TGTGCCAGCAGTTTAGGACCCCCTGAAGGGGGCTTTGGCTACACCTTC CASSLGPPEGGFGYTF
TRBJ2-7 few NA TRBV7-2 TGTGCCAGCAGCTTATGGGATTTCGGGTCCTACGAGCAGTACTTC CASSLWDFGSYEQYF
TRBJ1-5 NA TRBD1 TRBV2 TGTGCCAGCAGCCCCCTAACGGCAGGGGGTGATCAGCCCCAGCATTTT CASSPLTAGGDQPQHF
TRBJ2-7 many NA TRBV20-1 TGCAGTGCTCCAAAGGACAGCTCCTACGAGCAGTACTTC CSAPKDSSYEQYF
TRBJ1-3 NA NA TRBV5-1 TGCGCCAGCAGCTTGGAGACCCAGGGGTCTGGAAACACCATATATTTT CASSLETQGSGNTIYF
TRBJ2-5 NA NA TRBV2 TGTGCCAGCAGACGGAGTACCCTTGGGGAGACCCAGTACTTC CASRRSTLGETQYF
TRBJ2-3 NA TRBD1 TRBV4-1 TGCGCCAGCAGCCAAGGCTTGACAGGGACCCAGACAGATACGCAGTATTTT CASSQGLTGTQTDTQYF
TRBJ1-2 NA NA TRBV3-1 TGTGCCAGCACCCCAGGGGCCCCTGGCGGAACCTGTGGCTACACCTTC CASTPGAPGGTCGYTF
TRBJ1-6 few NA TRBV27 TGTGCCAGCAGTTTAGAATATAATTCACCCCTCCACTTT CASSLEYNSPLHF
TRBJ2-6 NA NA TRBV4-2 TGTGCCAGCAGCCCGGCTCAGGAGTCTGGGGCCAACGTCCTGACTTTC CASSPAQESGANVLTF
TRBJ1-1 NA NA TRBV5-1 TGCGCCAGCAGCTTGGAAATATCGGGGGTGAACACTGAAGCTTTCTTT CASSLEISGVNTEAFF
TRBJ2-7 NA TRBD1 TRBV20-1 TGCGGTGCTAACAGGGACAGGGCATCCTACGAGCAGTACTTC CGANRDRASYEQYF
TRBJ2-4 once TRBD2 TRBV20-1 TGCAGTGCCTTGGGCGGGGGCAAAAACATTCAGTACTTC CSALGGGKNIQYF
TRBJ2-1 NA NA TRBV20-1 TGCAGTGCTACCTTACATTGGGGGGGGCATGTAAATGAGCAGTTCTTC CSATLHWGGHVNEQFF
TRBJ1-5 few NA TRBV2 TGTGCCAGCAGGGCCACGGGGGCGGGCGGGAATCAGCCCCAGCATTTT CASRATGAGGNQPQHF
TRBJ1-1 NA NA TRBV29-1 TGCAGCGTTGACCATACTGAAGCTTTCTTT CSVDHTEAFF
TRBJ2-3 NA TRBD2 TRBV12-3/TRBV12-4 TGTGCCAGCAGTCCGGTAATAGCGGGAAGGGGGACAGATACGCAGTATTTT CASSPVIAGRGTDTQYF
TRBJ2-5 many NA TRBV11-2 TGTGCCAGCAGCTTAGAGAGGGGCCTCGGAGAGACCCAGTACTTC CASSLERGLGETQYF
TRBJ2-7 few TRBD1 TRBV6-5 TGTGCCAGCAGTTACTTGATCCCGGGACAGGGGTACGAGCAGTACTTC CASSYLIPGQGYEQYF
TRBJ1-1 NA NA TRBV11-1 TGTGCCAGCAGCTTTGGAGGGCAGAGGAACACTGAAGCTTTCTTT CASSFGGQRNTEAFF
TRBJ2-7 few TRBD1 TRBV7-6 TGTGCCAGCAGCCCGATGGGACAGGGTCCCCACGAGCAGTACTTC CASSPMGQGPHEQYF
TRBJ2-1 NA TRBD2 TRBV28 TGTGCCACCCATCATTGGCGGGAGGGTTTCCATAAGCAGTTCTTC CATHHWREGFHKQFF
TRBJ1-2 NA NA TRBV25-1 TGTGCCAGCCGGGGGGGGGGCCTCGTGAACTATGGCTACACCTTC CASRGGGLVNYGYTF
TRBJ2-4 NA TRBD2 TRBV7-2 TGTGCCAGCAGCCGCAGGTCTAGCGGGAATTTAAACATTCAGTACTTC CASSRRSSGNLNIQYF
TRBJ1-1 NA NA TRBV7-8 TGTGCCAGCAGCTTAGTCGCCCGGGAGGCTTTCTTT CASSLVAREAFF
TRBJ2-3 few TRBD2 TRBV11-2 TGTGCCAGCAGCTCCCGGACTAGCGGGACCCGCACAGATACGCAGTATTTT CASSSRTSGTRTDTQYF
TRBJ1-1 few NA TRBV7-3 TGTGCCAGCAGCTTATGGGCGGGGGCGGACACTGAAGCTTTCTTT CASSLWAGADTEAFF
TRBJ2-7 few NA TRBV12-3/TRBV12-4 TGTGCCAGCAGTTTTCGTCTGGTCCCCTACGAGCAGTACTTC CASSFRLVPYEQYF
TRBJ1-2 NA NA TRBV2 TGTGCCAGCAGCGTCGGGGCAACTATGGCCCGCTACACCTTC CASSVGATMARYTF
TRBJ1-2 NA NA TRBV7-3 TGTGCCAGCAGCTTAAGCAGGGGCGGGGGCTACACCTTC CASSLSRGGGYTF
TRBJ2-7 NA NA TRBV9 TGTGCCAGCAGCGTACATGAGCGAGACTACGAGCAGTACTTC CASSVHERDYEQYF
TRBJ2-3 many TRBD2 TRBV10-3 TGTGCCATCAGTGAGTCGACTAGCGGGGTGGTAACAGATACGCAGTATTTT CAISESTSGVVTDTQYF